Below, 22 T cell receptor beta chains from the same sample are listed, as sequenced in a study of cytomegalovirus exposure and HLA in healthy donors. TCRdb's copy holds only in-frame clones and misses some; the assay was immunoSEQ multiplex PCR. Here the sample spans hundreds of thousands of clones, 86% being singletons. The sample taken for sequencing was PBMCs. The receptors were gathered from a young woman in good health and CMV-seronegative.

The chain links TRBV10-1 to TRBJ2-7; D might be TRBD1 (5 bases). Germline CDR1 WNHNN, CDR2 SYGVQD (reference sequence). The CDR3 is 13 amino acids. V was shortened by 5 bases and J by 3 bases, with 11 bases between the two germline ends. CDR3 loop: CASSSDRGYEQYF. As DNA, the CDR3 is TGCGCCAGCAGTAGCGACAGAGGCTACGAGCAGTACTTC.

This chain joins TRBV29-1 and TRBJ1-1, with 10 bases identical to TRBD1. The CDR3 runs 15 residues. Germline V gives CDR1 SQVTM, CDR2 ANQGSEA. Trimming removed 4 bases from V and 0 bases from J; junction bases left unmatched: 5. The CDR3 is CSVVGDRGMNTEAFF. CDR3 bases: TGCAGCGTTGTTGGGGACAGGGGAATGAACACTGAAGCTTTCTTT. The whole variable domain, filled in from reference TRBV29-1 and TRBJ1-1, reads SAVISQKPSRDICQRGTSLTIQCQVDSQVTMMFWYRQQPGQSLTLIATANQGSEATYESGFVIDKFPISRPNLTFSTLTVSNMSPEDSSIYLCSVVGDRGMNTEAFFGQGTRLTVV.

V is TRBV27 and J is TRBJ1-3; TRBD1 matches at 7 bases. The CDR3 runs to 17 residues. V shed 4 bases and J 0 bases; nucleotides not matched to a gene: 9. Germline V lookup: CDR1 MNHEY, CDR2 SMNVEV (reference sequence). The CDR3 loop reads CASSCEAGQFSGNTIYF. In DNA form, the CDR3 reads TGTGCCAGCAGTTGTGAGGCGGGACAGTTCTCTGGAAACACCATATATTTT.

The chain combines TRBV2 with TRBJ2-1, with TRBD2 identical over 14 bases. The trim removed 5 bases at V and 0 bases at J, leaving 3 bases unmatched. CDR3 size: 17 residues. Germline-derived CDR1 and CDR2 are SNHLY and FYNNEI. DNA of the CDR3: TGTGCCAGCAGTAGACTAGCGGGGGGGCGCTCCTACAATGAGCAGTTCTTC. It encodes CASSRLAGGRSYNEQFF.

The genes are TRBV6-4 and TRBJ2-7, with D hard to call. CDR3 length: 15 residues. Germline assignment: CDR1 MRHNA and CDR2 SNTAGT. V was clipped by 9 bases and J by 2 bases, with 20 bases between them. The CDR3 loop is CASRDTPRTTYEQYF. DNA for the CDR3: TGTGCCAGTAGAGACACCCCACGAACAACCTACGAGCAGTACTTC.

The rearrangement links TRBV27 to TRBJ2-1; 9 bases match TRBD2. Germline V CDR1 and CDR2: MNHEY, SMNVEV (reference sequence). Germline trimming cut 5 bases from V and 8 bases from J; bases unmatched to any gene: 13. This CDR3 is 16 amino acids long. The CDR3 loop reads CASSPEFSGSRHEQFF. The CDR3, as DNA: TGTGCCAGCAGTCCGGAATTTAGCGGGAGCAGACATGAGCAGTTCTTC.

This clone occurred once. This chain links TRBV7-9 with TRBJ1-6; D possibly corresponds to TRBD1 (5 bases). Trimming took off 3 bases at V and 10 bases at J, with 13 bases between the two ends. This CDR3 comprises 14 residues. CDR1 is SEHNR, CDR2 FQNEAQ, per germline (reference sequence). CDR3 sequence (DNA): TGTGCCAGCAGCTTGGGCAGGGTTACCTCACCCCTCCACTTT. It specifies CASSLGRVTSPLHF.

The chain has TRBV28 and TRBJ1-2, with a weak D call TRBD1 (5 bases). CDR1 MDHEN and CDR2 SYDVKM come from the germline V gene. The CDR3 loop spans 15 amino acids. V was trimmed by 5 bases and J by 3 bases, leaving 16 bases between them. The CDR3 region is CASSGAGKHYYGYTF. CDR3 DNA sequence: TGTGCCAGCAGTGGCGCAGGGAAACATTACTATGGCTACACCTTC.

The genes are TRBV27 and TRBJ2-7, with TRBD1 identical over 7 bases. CDR3 length: 14 amino acids. Trimming at V came to 5 bases and at J to 2 bases, leaving 6 bases not matched to a gene. Germline V lookup: CDR1 MNHEY, CDR2 SMNVEV (reference sequence). CDR3 DNA sequence: TGTGCCAGCAGTCCGTGGGACAGACCCTACGAGCAGTACTTC. Amino acid sequence: CASSPWDRPYEQYF.

CDR3 loop: CASSGLAGETQYF. In DNA, the CDR3 is TGTGCCAGCAGTGGGTTAGCGGGAGAGACCCAGTACTTC. The chain couples TRBV2 to TRBJ2-5; TRBD2 aligns across 7 bases. Trimming took 4 bases from V and 4 from J; bases not matched to a gene: 3. Looked up from germline, CDR1 is SNHLY and CDR2 is FYNNEI. This CDR3 has 13 residues.

CDR3 in amino acids: CASSSLGEGLRNYGYTF. CDR3 nucleotide sequence: TGTGCCAGCAGCTCATTGGGGGAGGGGCTGAGAAACTATGGCTACACCTTC. This chain joins TRBV11-2 and TRBJ1-2; possible D gene TRBD1, 5 bases. Germline V gene sequence: CDR1 SGHAT, CDR2 FQNNGV. The germline V and J ends were trimmed by 4 bases and 2 bases, with 20 bases remaining between them. The CDR3 length is 17 residues. The entire variable domain, with the rest obtained from reference TRBV11-2 and TRBJ1-2, is as follows: EAGVAQSPRYKIIEKRQSVAFWCNPISGHATLYWYQQILGQGPKLLIQFQNNGVVDDSQLPKDRFSAERLKGVDSTLKIQPAKLEDSAVYLCASSSLGEGLRNYGYTFGSGTRLTVV.

In DNA form, the CDR3 reads TGTGCCAGCAGGGGGACTAGCGGGAGCACCGGGGAGCTGTTTTTT. Residues: CASRGTSGSTGELFF. J is TRBJ2-2 and V is TRBV7-2, with TRBD2 matching over 14 bases. The CDR3 is 15 amino acids. Germline loops: CDR1 SGHTA, CDR2 FQGNSA. V lost 6 bases to trimming and J lost 4 bases; unmatched junction nucleotides: 1. Using reference TRBV7-2 and TRBJ2-2 for the parts outside the CDR3, the full variable domain is GAGVSQSPSNKVTEKGKDVELRCDPISGHTALYWYRQSLGQGLEFLIYFQGNSAPDKSGLPSDRFSAERTGGSVSTLTIQRTQQEDSAVYLCASRGTSGSTGELFFGEGSRLTVL.

The CDR3 DNA is TGTGCCAGCAGCTCTACAGGGGTTGAAGCTTTCTTT. As protein: CASSSTGVEAFF. The chain uses TRBV11-2 and TRBJ1-1; 7 bases agree with TRBD1. The CDR3 is 12 amino acids. V shed 4 bases, J shed 7 bases, and the junction held 3 bases outside the gene matches. Germline V gene sequence: CDR1 SGHAT, CDR2 FQNNGV.

This rearrangement joins TRBV5-4 to TRBJ2-3; 10 bases fit TRBD2. The V gene end was trimmed by 5 bases and the J gene end by 3 bases; junction bases not matched to a gene: 3. CDR3 length: 14 residues. The V gene's germline CDR1 is SGHNT and CDR2 YYREEE (reference sequence). This CDR3 is CASRPTSGTDTQYF. DNA for the CDR3: TGTGCCAGCAGACCGACTAGCGGGACAGATACGCAGTATTTT.

The chain links TRBV27 to TRBJ2-7, with 15 bases matching TRBD2. The CDR3 consists of 18 residues. J was trimmed by 4 bases and V by 1 base; bases with no gene match: 8. Germline assignment: CDR1 MNHEY and CDR2 SMNVEV (reference sequence). DNA of the CDR3: TGTGCCAGCAGTTTATATGGGACTAGCGGGAGGCTCGGGTACGAGCAGTACTTC. It encodes CASSLYGTSGRLGYEQYF.

About this clone itself: One junction end does not reproduce the germline sequence, and a read error may be involved. J is TRBJ2-7 and V is TRBV9; 9 bases match TRBD1. The germline CDR1 and CDR2 sequences are SGDLS and YYNGEE. The CDR3 covers 14 residues. In DNA form, the CDR3 reads TGTGCCAGCAGCGCCGGGACAGGGAGCTACGAGCAGCACTTC. This gives the protein CASSAGTGSYEQHF.

The gene calls are TRBV6-5 and TRBJ2-7; TRBD2 matches 8 bases. V trimming: 6 bases; J trimming: 0 bases; junction bases outside the gene matches: 7. Germline values: CDR1 MNHEY, CDR2 SVGAGI. The CDR3 is 15 residues long. This CDR3 reads CASSPSGGHSYEQYF. The CDR3, as DNA: TGTGCCAGCAGCCCGTCGGGAGGGCACTCCTACGAGCAGTACTTC.

The chain has TRBV27 and TRBJ2-1, with TRBD2 matching 14 bases. CDR3 length equals 17 residues. From germline, CDR1 is MNHEY and CDR2 SMNVEV (reference sequence). Trimming at V came to 6 bases and at J to 15 bases, leaving 19 bases not matched to a gene. The CDR3 loop reads CASSPLSGTSGGKRWFF. Here the CDR3 DNA reads TGTGCCAGCAGCCCTCTTTCCGGGACTAGCGGGGGCAAACGTTGGTTCTTC.

This chain connects TRBV30 to TRBJ2-1, with 11 nucleotides matching TRBD2. Per germline, CDR1 GTSNPN and CDR2 SVGIG (reference sequence). This CDR3 has 16 amino acids. With V trimmed by 1 base and J by 4 bases, 6 bases remained unmatched. In DNA form, the CDR3 reads TGTGCCTGGAGTGGCCTCGGGACTAGCGGATACAATGAGCAGTTCTTC. This gives the protein CAWSGLGTSGYNEQFF. The variable domain in full, completed from reference TRBV30 and TRBJ2-1, reads SQTIHQWPATLVQPVGSPLSLECTVEGTSNPNLYWYRQAAGRGLQLLFYSVGIGQISSEVPQNLSASRPQDRQFILSSKKLLLSDSGFYLCAWSGLGTSGYNEQFFGPGTRLTVL.

V and J are TRBV27 and TRBJ1-2; the D gene is possibly TRBD1 (6 bases). The CDR3 sequence is 14 residues long. V gave up 5 bases and J gave up 2 bases, with 12 bases separating them. Per the germline V gene, CDR1 is MNHEY and CDR2 is SMNVEV (reference sequence). The CDR3 is CASSNLDRNYGYTF. For the CDR3, the DNA is TGTGCCAGCAGTAATCTCGACAGGAACTATGGCTACACCTTC.

The chain combines TRBV19 with TRBJ2-3, with TRBD2 matching over 13 bases. Germline lookup yields CDR1 LNHDA and CDR2 SQIVND (reference sequence). The CDR3 is 17 residues long. V lost 7 bases and J lost 5; bases outside the gene matches: 12. The CDR3 bases are TGTGCCAGTACCAAGGGGGGACTAGCGGGACTCCTAGATACGCAGTATTTT. Residues: CASTKGGLAGLLDTQYF.

The chain employs TRBV5-6 and TRBJ1-2, with 9 bases that match TRBD1. The J segment lost 8 bases and the V segment lost 5 bases, leaving 10 bases of the junction unmatched. From germline, CDR1 is SGHDT and CDR2 YYEEEE. The CDR3 runs 14 residues. CDR3 in DNA: TGTGCCAGCAGGTGGGACAGGGTATCGGGAGGCTACACCTTC. It specifies CASRWDRVSGGYTF.